One sample yielded the 4 T cell receptor beta chains listed below, sequenced in a study of T cell repertoires in cytomegalovirus infection. No cognate antigen is known for these TCRs. TCRdb itself ran the reads through MiXCR, one entry per CDR3 protein. The top ten clones hold approximately 20% of a sample with around 300,000 distinct CDR3 sequences, 20% to 25% of them seen once. The material was cultured PBMCs, obtained from culture after CMV antigen stimulation. The source of these receptors is a human donor in good health (CMV status not recorded). Some clones in this sample may be carry-over from other donors' samples.

This clonotype has at least ten counts. The gene calls are TRBV7-8 and TRBJ1-2; the D is unclear. The germline gives CDR1 SGHVS, CDR2 FQNEAQ. The CDR3 sequence is 16 residues long. V was clipped by 0 bases and J by 7 bases, with 18 bases between them. As DNA, the CDR3 is TGTGCCAGCAGCTTAGCGTTGGACGATCGCCACTCTGGCTACACCTTC. Translation: CASSLALDDRHSGYTF.

V usage is TRBV19 and J usage is TRBJ2-3; 9 bases are shared with TRBD2. The CDR3 spans 14 residues. V was clipped by 6 bases and J by 4 bases; unmatched bases: 5. Germline lookup yields CDR1 LNHDA and CDR2 SQIVND (reference sequence). The CDR3 DNA sequence: TGTGCCAGTAGCCGAGCGGGAGGTTCAGATACGCAGTATTTT. This gives the protein CASSRAGGSDTQYF.

This clonotype was detected only a few times. The chain has TRBV6-2 or TRBV6-3 and TRBJ2-1; 11 nucleotides match TRBD2. The CDR3 consists of 15 residues. The germline V gene has CDR1 MNHEY and CDR2 SVGEGT. Trimming at V came to 0 bases and at J to 5 bases, leaving 0 bases not matched to a gene. In DNA form, the CDR3 reads TGTGCCAGCAGTTACTCACTAGCGGGGGACAATGAGCAGTTCTTC. It specifies CASSYSLAGDNEQFF.

This clonotype has just a few counts. This rearrangement joins TRBV28 to TRBJ2-7; D unresolved. Trimming stripped 8 bases from V and 3 bases from J, with 17 bases between. Germline V lookup: CDR1 MDHEN, CDR2 SYDVKM. This CDR3 has 14 amino acids. CDR3 amino acids: CASVGPGLVYEQYF. The CDR3 nucleotides read TGTGCCAGCGTAGGGCCAGGTCTGGTCTACGAGCAGTACTTC.